The 17 T cell receptor beta chains in this list originate from one sample, sequenced in a study of early T cells in non-severe SARS-CoV-2 infection. In TCRdb, the 5' RACE reads were re-called with MiXCR into one record per CDR3 protein. The sample yields roughly 35,000 distinct CDR3 sequences, over 3.5% seen once. Specimen: whole blood. The origin of the receptors is an adult who was a healthcare worker with PCR-confirmed SARS-CoV-2 infection or an uninfected control (not recorded which).

This clonotype came up many times. The CDR3 region is CASSLVPGAGTDTQYF. CDR3 DNA: TGTGCCAGCAGCTTGGTGCCGGGAGCAGGCACAGATACGCAGTATTTT. The chain has TRBV11-3 and TRBJ2-3, with TRBD2 as a possible D gene (6 bases). The germline V gene has CDR1 SGHNT and CDR2 YENEEA. Trimming pared 3 bases from V and 1 base from J, leaving 14 bases between. The CDR3 sequence is 16 residues long.

Relative to its sample, this clonotype is medium-sized (0.01 to 0.1%). V is TRBV7-3 and J is TRBJ2-1, with D unresolved. The CDR3 has 13 amino acids. CDR1 is SGHTA and CDR2 is FQGTGA in the germline V gene. Trimming took off 0 bases at V and 6 bases at J, with 6 bases between the two ends. CDR3 DNA: TGTGCCAGCAGCTTAACGTCGACCAATGAGCAGTTCTTC. It specifies CASSLTSTNEQFF.

This clonotype occurred a few times. The chain employs TRBV14 and TRBJ1-2, with D perhaps matching TRBD1 (5 bases). CDR1 SGHDN and CDR2 FVKESK come from the germline V gene. V was clipped by 0 bases and J by 2 bases, with 16 bases between them. CDR3 length: 17 residues. Here the CDR3 DNA reads TGTGCCAGCAGCCAAGAGGGAACCCGGGACCCGAACTATGGCTACACCTTC. Residues: CASSQEGTRDPNYGYTF.

The chain employs TRBV5-4 and TRBJ2-1; 14 nucleotides match TRBD2. CDR3 size: 15 residues. V trimming: 4 bases; J trimming: 12 bases; junction bases outside the gene matches: 9. Germline V lookup: CDR1 SGHNT, CDR2 YYREEE (reference sequence). The CDR3: CASSVGTSGSFRQFF. The CDR3 region has the DNA TGTGCCAGCAGCGTAGGGACTAGCGGGAGTTTTAGGCAGTTCTTC. The full variable domain, completed using reference TRBV5-4 and TRBJ2-1, is ETGVTQSPTHLIKTRGQQVTLRCSSQSGHNTVSWYQQALGQGPQFIFQYYREEENGRGNFPPRFSGLQFPNYSSELNVNALELDDSALYLCASSVGTSGSFRQFFGPGTRLTVL.

In its sample, this clonotype was seen many times. V and J are TRBV12-3 or TRBV12-4 and TRBJ2-7; D remains ambiguous. V was clipped by 2 bases and J by 5 bases, with 10 bases between them. This CDR3 contains 13 residues. The CDR3, as DNA: TGTGCCAGCAGTTTACGGAGTGTCGACGAGCAGTACTTC. Translated, it gives CASSLRSVDEQYF.

This clonotype was observed at least ten times. The chain uses TRBV10-3 and TRBJ1-5; D remains unclear. In germline, CDR1 is ENHRY, CDR2 SYGVKD. The V end was cut by 3 bases, the J end by 5 bases, with 11 bases between. The CDR3 extends over 14 amino acids. The CDR3 sequence is CAISEAGQDQPQHF. The CDR3 DNA reads TGTGCCATCAGTGAAGCAGGCCAGGATCAGCCCCAGCATTTT.

This clonotype was observed at least ten times. This chain uses TRBV20-1 with TRBJ1-6; 9 bases are a match to TRBD1. Germline CDR1 and CDR2: DFQATT and SNEGSKA (reference sequence). CDR3 length equals 15 residues. J was trimmed by 8 bases and V by 6 bases; bases with no gene match: 11. This CDR3 reads CSAHPGQGVHSPLHF. DNA of the CDR3: TGCAGTGCCCATCCGGGACAGGGTGTACATTCACCCCTCCACTTT.

This clonotype is medium-sized by share. The rearrangement uses TRBV27 and TRBJ2-7, with D perhaps matching TRBD1 (6 bases). The CDR3 spans 15 residues. Germline CDR1 reads MNHEY; CDR2 reads SMNVEV (reference sequence). Trimming removed 8 bases from V and 0 bases from J, with 17 bases in between. DNA for the CDR3: TGTGCCAGCCGACCCGATCGGACAGTCTCCTACGAGCAGTACGTC. It codes for CASRPDRTVSYEQYV.

This clonotype was detected a few times. The chain couples TRBV11-2 to TRBJ2-3, with 8 positions matching TRBD1. V was pared by 4 bases and J by 5 bases, with 5 bases of the junction left unmatched. Germline V gene sequence: CDR1 SGHAT, CDR2 FQNNGV. This CDR3 comprises 14 residues. The CDR3 nucleotides are TGTGCCAGCAGCTGGGCAGGGGGCATAGATACGCAGTATTTT. Its protein is CASSWAGGIDTQYF. Filled out from reference TRBV11-2 and TRBJ2-3, the complete variable domain reads EAGVAQSPRYKIIEKRQSVAFWCNPISGHATLYWYQQILGQGPKLLIQFQNNGVVDDSQLPKDRFSAERLKGVDSTLKIQPAKLEDSAVYLCASSWAGGIDTQYFGPGTRLTVL.

This clonotype was seen ten or more times. This sequence joins TRBV6-6 and TRBJ2-5; possible D gene TRBD2, 5 bases. The CDR3 has 14 residues. Looked up from germline, CDR1 is MNHNY and CDR2 is SVGAGI (reference sequence). With 0 bases removed from V and 2 bases from J, the gap between germline ends came to 7 bases. CDR3 DNA sequence: TGTGCCAGCAGTTACTCGACTACACAAGAGACCCAGTACTTC. Amino acids: CASSYSTTQETQYF.

The V and J genes are TRBV12-3 or TRBV12-4 and TRBJ1-4; the match to TRBD1 covers 7 bases. J lost 8 bases, V lost 5 bases, and 8 bases had no gene match. The CDR3 contains 14 residues. CDR3 sequence (DNA): TGTGCCAGCAGTACCGAGACAGGGACGGAAAAACTGTTTTTT. This gives the protein CASSTETGTEKLFF.

Many counts were recorded for this clonotype. V is TRBV5-5 and J is TRBJ1-4; D is possibly TRBD1 (5 bases). V shed 3 bases and J shed 7 bases, with 16 bases lying between them. CDR1 and CDR2 from the germline V gene are SGHKS and YYEKEE (reference sequence). This CDR3 is 15 amino acids long. The CDR3 loop reads CASSWETGGFEKLFF. The DNA of the CDR3 is TGTGCCAGCAGCTGGGAAACAGGAGGGTTTGAAAAACTGTTTTTT.

The chain couples TRBV27 to TRBJ1-3; D perhaps matches TRBD1 (5 bases). There are 15 residues in the CDR3. Germline values: CDR1 MNHEY, CDR2 SMNVEV (reference sequence). Trimming took off 3 bases at V and 7 bases at J, with 16 bases between the two ends. In DNA, the CDR3 is TGTGCCAGCAGTTTTACGGGGGGTCGAGGTAACACCATATATTTT. Translating gives CASSFTGGRGNTIYF.

This clonotype came up many times. The V call is TRBV20-1, the J call TRBJ2-3; 11 nucleotides line up with TRBD2. This CDR3 comprises 14 residues. The trim removed 5 bases at V and 5 bases at J, leaving 6 bases unmatched. Per the germline V gene, CDR1 is DFQATT and CDR2 is SNEGSKA (reference sequence). DNA for the CDR3: TGCAGTGCTTGGAAAACTAGCGGGGGAGATACGCAGTATTTT. As protein: CSAWKTSGGDTQYF.

This clonotype was counted only a few times. The chain is built from TRBV9 and TRBJ2-3; 9 positions match TRBD1. The V segment lost 4 bases and the J segment 3 bases; nucleotides outside the gene matches: 6. Looked up from germline, CDR1 is SGDLS and CDR2 is YYNGEE. The CDR3 runs to 15 residues. The CDR3 coding sequence is TGTGCCAGCAGCTTCTCGGGGACAGGGACAGATACGCAGTATTTT. Translation gives CASSFSGTGTDTQYF.

This clonotype is termed medium-sized. The chain links TRBV7-8 to TRBJ2-1, with 15 bases identical to TRBD2. The length of the CDR3 is 17 residues. The trim removed 5 bases at V and 8 bases at J, leaving 10 bases unmatched. Germline assignment: CDR1 SGHVS and CDR2 FQNEAQ. The CDR3 loop reads CASSPLRTSGRDYEQFF. CDR3 DNA: TGTGCCAGCAGCCCCCTCCGGACTAGCGGGAGGGATTATGAGCAGTTCTTC.

In this sample, this clonotype turned up many times. This chain uses TRBV25-1 with TRBJ2-2; maybe TRBD2 (5 bases). The V end lost 4 bases, the J end lost 2 bases, and 11 bases lay between the germline ends. The CDR3 covers 15 residues. Germline CDR1 and CDR2: MGHDK and SYGVNS. CDR3 coding DNA: TGTGCCAGCAGTGTTGCGGGTCCTAACACCGGGGAGCTGTTTTTT. Encoded protein: CASSVAGPNTGELFF.